The 31 T cell receptor beta chains below all came from one sample that was sequenced in a study of shared clonotypes between healthy human individuals (TCRdb year 2020). Library prep was done by the immunoSEQ multiplex PCR assay. TCRdb's version of the immuneACCESS table is confined to in-frame rearrangements and falls short of the full clone set. An unresolved V gene accounts for under half of the shortfall where checked; the remainder is of unknown origin. The table for this sample lists under 1,100,000 clones; around 78% of them were counted only once. The ten largest clones take up 0.5% to 0.65% of the sample. Sequencing input: memory CD4+ T cells from PBMCs. This specimen's cell subset or site label, per the study, means: CD45RA-negative fraction. The receptors stem from a man between 18 and 35 years old in good health. Some clones in this sample may be carry-over from other donors' samples.

The V and J genes are TRBV6-1 and TRBJ1-5; D call uncertain. This CDR3 comprises 15 residues. The germline V and J ends were trimmed by 8 bases and 6 bases, with 20 bases remaining between them. CDR1 and CDR2 from the germline V gene are MNHNS and SASEGT. The CDR3, as DNA: TGTGCCAGCGCCCGGCTGGCGGGTGACGGTCAGCCCCAGCATTTT. This encodes CASARLAGDGQPQHF.

This clone was found once. The chain joins TRBV4-3 to TRBJ2-3; D is uncertain. This CDR3 has 15 residues. V shed 4 bases and J shed 2 bases, with 13 bases lying between them. CDR1 LGHNA and CDR2 YSLEER come from the germline V gene. The CDR3 loop reads CASSLRTLDTDTQYF. The CDR3 region has the DNA TGCGCCAGCAGCCTTCGCACCTTGGACACAGATACGCAGTATTTT.

The CDR3 bases are TGTGCCAGCAGCATAGGACAGGGAACTAATGAAAAACTGTTTTTT. It codes for CASSIGQGTNEKLFF. This sequence joins TRBV5-4 and TRBJ1-4, with 8 nucleotides matching TRBD1. Trimming removed 4 bases from V and 1 base from J; junction bases left unmatched: 3. This CDR3 is built from 15 residues. Germline lookup yields CDR1 SGHNT and CDR2 YYREEE (reference sequence).

This rearrangement joins TRBV6-6 to TRBJ1-5, with D possibly matching TRBD1 (6 bases). Germline values: CDR1 MNHNY, CDR2 SVGAGI (reference sequence). The CDR3 length is 15 residues. Trimming shortened V by 8 bases and J by 5 bases, and 19 bases separated the two germline ends. Here the CDR3 DNA reads TGTGCCAGCGGAATCAGGGGAAGATGGGATCAGCCCCAGCATTTT. This codes for CASGIRGRWDQPQHF.

This rearrangement joins TRBV2 to TRBJ1-1, with no clear D. This CDR3 has 11 amino acids. Germline CDR1 and CDR2: SNHLY and FYNNEI. Deletions cut 7 bases from V and 7 bases from J, with 10 bases between. For the CDR3, the DNA is TGTGCCAGCACACTTGAACGTGAAGCTTTCTTT. This sequence encodes CASTLEREAFF.

About this clone itself: Different DNA sequences within this sample yield the same CDR3. The chain links TRBV5-1 to TRBJ2-7; 7 nucleotides match TRBD1. V gave up 4 bases and J gave up 0 bases; unmatched junction bases: 4. Germline V gene lookup returns CDR1 SGHRS and CDR2 YFSETQ. CDR3 size: 14 residues. The CDR3 region is CASSPGTVSYEQYF. The CDR3 nucleotides are TGCGCCAGCAGCCCCGGGACAGTCTCCTACGAGCAGTACTTC.

This clone was seen more than once but under ten times. This CDR3 is CASTTRRFQETQYF. DNA of the CDR3: TGTGCCAGCACTACTAGGAGATTTCAAGAGACCCAGTACTTC. This chain uses TRBV6-6 with TRBJ2-5; tentatively, D is TRBD2 (5 bases). This CDR3 comprises 14 residues. Germline loops: CDR1 MNHNY, CDR2 SVGAGI (reference sequence). Between the trimmed V and J ends, which lost 7 bases and 2 bases, there was a span of 14 bases.

The DNA for the CDR3 is TGCGCCAGCAGCTTGGTAGCAGCATCGGGGAATGAGCAGTTCTTC. Translating gives CASSLVAASGNEQFF. The chain recombines TRBV5-1 with TRBJ2-1; a weak D match, TRBD2 (5 bases). Germline-derived CDR1 and CDR2 are SGHRS and YFSETQ. The germline V and J ends were trimmed by 0 bases and 7 bases, with 14 bases remaining between them. The CDR3 length is 15 residues.

V gene TRBV7-2 combines with J gene TRBJ2-3; D not resolved. This CDR3 is 13 amino acids long. CDR1 SGHTA and CDR2 FQGNSA come from the germline V gene. Trimming removed 10 bases at V and 0 bases at J, with 11 bases between. CDR3 amino acids: CATASSSTDTQYF. For the CDR3, the DNA is TGTGCCACCGCGAGTTCCAGCACAGATACGCAGTATTTT.

V is TRBV5-4 and J is TRBJ2-2; TRBD2 is a possible D gene (6 bases). Germline values: CDR1 SGHNT, CDR2 YYREEE (reference sequence). CDR3 length: 15 amino acids. The V and J ends lost 4 bases and 4 bases respectively, with 14 bases between them. CDR3 in DNA: TGTGCCAGCAGCACACGCGGAGGGCTCACCGGGGAGCTGTTTTTT. As protein: CASSTRGGLTGELFF.

This clone was counted only a few times. V gene TRBV15 combines with J gene TRBJ1-2; D uncertain. V was shortened by 1 base and J by 4 bases, with 7 bases between the two germline ends. Germline CDR1 and CDR2: LNHNV and YYDKDF (reference sequence). The CDR3 is 13 amino acids. CDR3 DNA sequence: TGTGCCACCAGCAGAGCACTCGGCTATGGCTACACCTTC. Residues: CATSRALGYGYTF.

Remarks on this clone: Other DNA sequences from this sample encode an identical CDR3 as well. The chain is built from TRBV5-4 and TRBJ1-5; D call uncertain. This CDR3 region has 13 residues. In germline, CDR1 is SGHNT, CDR2 YYREEE (reference sequence). Deletions cut 4 bases from V and 2 bases from J, with 7 bases between. CDR3 in amino acids: CASSSGGNQPQHF. The DNA for the CDR3 is TGTGCCAGCAGCAGCGGGGGCAATCAGCCCCAGCATTTT.

The chain links TRBV6-1 to TRBJ1-1; possibly TRBD1 for D (5 bases). CDR1 is MNHNS, CDR2 SASEGT, per germline. The CDR3 is made up of 15 amino acids. V was clipped by 4 bases and J by 0 bases, with 12 bases between them. The CDR3 nucleotides are TGTGCCAGCAGTGGGGGAGGGGCGATGAACACTGAAGCTTTCTTT. This codes for CASSGGGAMNTEAFF.

The chain has TRBV4-1 and TRBJ1-2; 7 nucleotides agree with TRBD1. CDR3 length equals 17 residues. The V segment lost 1 base and the J segment 2 bases; nucleotides outside the gene matches: 10. From germline, CDR1 is MGHRA and CDR2 YSYEKL. The CDR3 nucleotides are TGCGCCAGCAGCCAAGCACAACGGGACAGATCCAACTATGGCTACACCTTC. It specifies CASSQAQRDRSNYGYTF.

As concerns this clone: It may be a read error: a sequence one base away is much more abundant. The chain couples TRBV7-2 to TRBJ2-7; perhaps TRBD1 as D (6 bases). Per germline, CDR1 SGHTA and CDR2 FQGNSA. Trimming took 8 bases from V and 5 from J, leaving 16 bases between them. The CDR3 spans 13 residues. In DNA form, the CDR3 reads TGTGCCAGCTTACCTCAGGGGTCCAACGAGCAGTACTTC. It is translated as CASLPQGSNEQYF.

The chain is built from TRBV28 and TRBJ1-1; 8 nucleotides agree with TRBD1. Germline V gene data show CDR1 as MDHEN and CDR2 as SYDVKM. The CDR3 runs 18 residues. Trimming cost V 5 bases and J 0 bases; bases outside gene matches: 14. This CDR3 reads CASSRPVGQVYMNTEAFF. CDR3 nucleotide sequence: TGTGCCAGCAGTCGACCCGTGGGACAGGTATACATGAACACTGAAGCTTTCTTT.

The rearrangement uses TRBV15 and TRBJ2-7, with no clear D. The V gene's germline CDR1 is LNHNV and CDR2 YYDKDF (reference sequence). The length of the CDR3 is 14 residues. Trimming removed 4 bases from V and 6 bases from J, with 16 bases in between. The CDR3 DNA reads as TGTGCCACCAGCAACGATAGGCGAAGTGGCGAGCAGTACTTC. It encodes CATSNDRRSGEQYF.

V and J are TRBV6-4 and TRBJ2-3; 7 bases map to TRBD2. CDR3 length: 14 amino acids. Germline CDR1 MRHNA, CDR2 SNTAGT. V was clipped by 6 bases and J by 5 bases; unmatched bases: 8. The CDR3 loop reads CASSSTSSGDTQYF. CDR3 sequence (DNA): TGTGCCAGCAGCTCGACTAGCTCGGGAGATACGCAGTATTTT.

CDR3 DNA sequence: TGTGCCAGCAGTCGAGAGCAAACCTACGAGCAGTACTTC. This encodes CASSREQTYEQYF. This rearrangement joins TRBV6-6 to TRBJ2-7, with D unresolved. Per germline, CDR1 MNHNY and CDR2 SVGAGI (reference sequence). CDR3 length: 13 residues. Trimming shortened V by 5 bases and J by 2 bases, and 10 bases separated the two germline ends.

The CDR3 sequence: CASIGMHSNQPQHF. CDR3 nucleotides: TGTGCCAGCATAGGGATGCATAGCAATCAGCCCCAGCATTTT. The chain joins TRBV28 to TRBJ1-5; D not resolved. The CDR3 consists of 14 residues. Trimming pared 7 bases from V and 0 bases from J, leaving 10 bases between. From germline, CDR1 is MDHEN and CDR2 SYDVKM.

On this clone: It is likely a read error: a sequence one base away is far more abundant. The V and J genes are TRBV28 and TRBJ2-7; 8 bases are shared with TRBD1. CDR3 length: 15 amino acids. V was clipped by 3 bases and J by 5 bases; unmatched bases: 9. Germline V gene lookup returns CDR1 MDHEN and CDR2 SYDVKM. CDR3: CASSLYRPGGDEQYF. In DNA, the CDR3 is TGTGCCAGCAGTTTGTACCGCCCAGGGGGCGACGAGCAGTACTTC.

The rearrangement uses TRBV5-6 and TRBJ1-1; D remains unclear. Trimming left V 1 base short and J 1 base short, with 5 bases between. The length of the CDR3 is 13 residues. Germline V gene lookup returns CDR1 SGHDT and CDR2 YYEEEE. In DNA form, the CDR3 reads TGTGCCAGCAGCTTGACAGCGAACACTGAAGCTTTCTTT. Translating gives CASSLTANTEAFF.

The rearrangement links TRBV28 to TRBJ2-7; D unresolved. CDR1 is MDHEN, CDR2 SYDVKM, per germline. The CDR3 runs 14 residues. The V end was cut by 1 base, the J end by 0 bases, with 7 bases between. The DNA for the CDR3 is TGTGCCAGCAGTTTATTAGTCAGCTCCTACGAGCAGTACTTC. Protein: CASSLLVSSYEQYF.

Turning to this clone: The junction differs from germline at one of its ends, possibly a read error. The V and J genes are TRBV2 and TRBJ1-1, with 7 bases fitting TRBD1. This CDR3 spans 14 amino acids. Germline values: CDR1 SNHLY, CDR2 FYNNEI. The chain's CDR3 is CASSEGTANTEAFF. The CDR3 region has the DNA TGTGCCAGCAGCGAAGGGACAGCGAACACTGAAGCTTTCTTT.

The chain uses TRBV5-1 and TRBJ2-5; TRBD1 agrees at 8 bases. There are 15 residues in the CDR3. Trimming at V came to 5 bases and at J to 9 bases, leaving 15 bases not matched to a gene. Germline assignment: CDR1 SGHRS and CDR2 YFSETQ. CDR3 nucleotides: TGCGCCAGCAGACCAACCGGACAGGGCGATGGGGCCCAGTACTTC. This translates into CASRPTGQGDGAQYF. The full variable domain, its missing parts supplied by reference TRBV5-1 and TRBJ2-5, is KAGVTQTPRYLIKTRGQQVTLSCSPISGHRSVSWYQQTPGQGLQFLFEYFSETQRNKGNFPGRFSGRQFSNSRSEMNVSTLELGDSALYLCASRPTGQGDGAQYFGPGTRLLVL.

In this sample, this clone turned up once. The V call is TRBV4-3, the J call TRBJ1-3; 7 bases are a match to TRBD1. This CDR3 is built from 16 residues. Losses at the gene ends were 1 base for V and 0 bases for J; bases not matched to a gene: 3. The germline V gene has CDR1 LGHNA and CDR2 YSLEER. Here the CDR3 reads CASSQGQGLSGNTIYF. The CDR3 nucleotides read TGCGCCAGCAGCCAAGGACAGGGTCTCTCTGGAAACACCATATATTTT.

About this clone itself: Other DNA sequences in this sample translate to the same CDR3. The rearrangement joins TRBV7-9 to TRBJ2-3; D is unclear. The germline CDR1 and CDR2 sequences are SEHNR and FQNEAQ (reference sequence). The CDR3 has 14 amino acids. The germline V and J ends were trimmed by 0 bases and 3 bases, with 7 bases remaining between them. CDR3 protein: CASSLAGSTDTQYF. CDR3 coding DNA: TGTGCCAGCAGCTTAGCGGGTAGTACAGATACGCAGTATTTT. Full variable domain (outside the CDR3, taken from reference TRBV7-9 and TRBJ2-3): DTGVSQNPRHKITKRGQNVTFRCDPISEHNRLYWYRQTLGQGPEFLTYFQNEAQLEKSRLLSDRFSAERPKGSFSTLEIQRTEQGDSAMYLCASSLAGSTDTQYFGPGTRLTVL.

The CDR3 loop is CASGLVSTGEFPGELFF. The CDR3 region has the DNA TGTGCTAGTGGTTTGGTATCAACAGGGGAATTCCCCGGGGAGCTGTTTTTT. The genes are TRBV12-5 and TRBJ2-2; 7 positions match TRBD1. Germline assignment: CDR1 LGHNT and CDR2 FRNRAP. V shed 0 bases, J shed 6 bases, and the junction held 10 bases outside the gene matches. The CDR3 is made up of 17 amino acids.

The V call is TRBV5-1, the J call TRBJ1-2; D gene unclear. CDR3 length: 16 residues. V dropped 4 bases and J dropped 5 bases, with 21 bases sitting between them. The germline gives CDR1 SGHRS, CDR2 YFSETQ. The CDR3 coding sequence is TGCGCCAGCAGCACCGATCCGGACGTAGCTTCTTATGGCTACACCTTC. Residues: CASSTDPDVASYGYTF.

On this clone: Germline is not matched at one junction end, which may reflect a read error. The rearrangement uses TRBV18 and TRBJ2-1, with TRBD1 matching 9 bases. CDR1 is KGHSH, CDR2 LQKENI, per germline. The CDR3 totals 11 residues. CDR3 nucleotides: TGTGCCAGCTCACCGGGACAGGGTAAACTCTTC. Amino acids: CASSPGQGKLF.

The V call is TRBV28, the J call TRBJ2-7, with TRBD2 matching 11 bases. V lost 4 bases and J lost 5; bases outside the gene matches: 10. The CDR3 spans 16 residues. Germline loops: CDR1 MDHEN, CDR2 SYDVKM. The CDR3: CASSSVSGRATNEQYF. In nucleotides, the CDR3 is TGTGCCAGCAGTTCGGTTAGCGGGAGGGCCACGAACGAGCAGTACTTC.